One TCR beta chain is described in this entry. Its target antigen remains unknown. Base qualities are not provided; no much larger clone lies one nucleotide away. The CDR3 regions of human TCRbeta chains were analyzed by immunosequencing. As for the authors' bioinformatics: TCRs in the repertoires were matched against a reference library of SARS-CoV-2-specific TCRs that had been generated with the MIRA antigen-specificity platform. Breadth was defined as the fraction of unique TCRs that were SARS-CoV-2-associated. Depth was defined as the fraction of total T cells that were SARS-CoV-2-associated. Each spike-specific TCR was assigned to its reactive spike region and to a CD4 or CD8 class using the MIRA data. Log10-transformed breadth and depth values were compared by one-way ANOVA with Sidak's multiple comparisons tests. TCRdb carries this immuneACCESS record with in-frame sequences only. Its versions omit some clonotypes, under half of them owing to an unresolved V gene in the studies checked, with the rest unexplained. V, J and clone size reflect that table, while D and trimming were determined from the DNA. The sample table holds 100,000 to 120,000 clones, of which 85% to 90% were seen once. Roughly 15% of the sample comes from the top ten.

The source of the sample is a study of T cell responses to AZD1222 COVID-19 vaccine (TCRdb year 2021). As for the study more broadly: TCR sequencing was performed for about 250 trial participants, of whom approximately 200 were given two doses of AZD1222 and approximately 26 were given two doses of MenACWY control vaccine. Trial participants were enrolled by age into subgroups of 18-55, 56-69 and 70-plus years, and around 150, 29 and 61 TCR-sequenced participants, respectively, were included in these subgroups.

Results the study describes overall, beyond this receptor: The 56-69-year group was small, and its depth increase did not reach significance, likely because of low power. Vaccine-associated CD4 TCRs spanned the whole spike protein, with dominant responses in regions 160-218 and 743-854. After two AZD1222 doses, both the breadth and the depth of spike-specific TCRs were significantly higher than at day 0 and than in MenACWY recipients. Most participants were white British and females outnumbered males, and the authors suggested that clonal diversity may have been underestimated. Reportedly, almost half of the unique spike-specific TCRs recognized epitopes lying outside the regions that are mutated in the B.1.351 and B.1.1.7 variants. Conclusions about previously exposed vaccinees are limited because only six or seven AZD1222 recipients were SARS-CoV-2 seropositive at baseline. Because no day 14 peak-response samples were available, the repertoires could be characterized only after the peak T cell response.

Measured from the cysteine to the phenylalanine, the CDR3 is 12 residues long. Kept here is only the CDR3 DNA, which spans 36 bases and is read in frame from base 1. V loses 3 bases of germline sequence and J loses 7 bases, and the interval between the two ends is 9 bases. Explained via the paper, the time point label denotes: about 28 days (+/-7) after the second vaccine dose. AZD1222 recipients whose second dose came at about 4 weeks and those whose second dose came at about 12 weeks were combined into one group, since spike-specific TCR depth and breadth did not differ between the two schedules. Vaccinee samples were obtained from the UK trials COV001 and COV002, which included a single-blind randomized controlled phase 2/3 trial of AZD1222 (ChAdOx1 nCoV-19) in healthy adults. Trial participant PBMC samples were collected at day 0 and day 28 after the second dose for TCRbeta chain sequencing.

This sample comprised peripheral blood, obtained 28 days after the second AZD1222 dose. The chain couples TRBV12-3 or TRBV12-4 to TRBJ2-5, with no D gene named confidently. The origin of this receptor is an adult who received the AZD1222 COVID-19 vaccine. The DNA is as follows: TGTGCCAGCAGTTTTTCCAGTGGGACCCAGTACTTC. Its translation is CASSFSSGTQYF.